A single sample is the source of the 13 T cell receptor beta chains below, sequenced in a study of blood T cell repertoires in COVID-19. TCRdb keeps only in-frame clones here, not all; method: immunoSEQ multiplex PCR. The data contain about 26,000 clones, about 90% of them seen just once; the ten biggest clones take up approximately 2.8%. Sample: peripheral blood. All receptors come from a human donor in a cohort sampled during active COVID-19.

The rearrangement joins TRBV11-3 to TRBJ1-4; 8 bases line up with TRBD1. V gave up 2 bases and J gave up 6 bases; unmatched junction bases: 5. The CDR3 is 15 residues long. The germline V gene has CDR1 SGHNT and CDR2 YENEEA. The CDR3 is CASSLQGAQDEKLFF. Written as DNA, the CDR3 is TGTGCCAGCAGCTTACAGGGGGCGCAGGATGAAAAACTGTTTTTT.

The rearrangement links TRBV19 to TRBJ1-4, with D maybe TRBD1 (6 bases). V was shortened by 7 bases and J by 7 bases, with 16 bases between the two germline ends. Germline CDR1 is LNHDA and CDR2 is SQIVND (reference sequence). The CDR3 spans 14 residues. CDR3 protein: CASKGVEAGEKLFF. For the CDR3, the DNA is TGTGCCAGTAAGGGGGTGGAAGCTGGTGAAAAACTGTTTTTT. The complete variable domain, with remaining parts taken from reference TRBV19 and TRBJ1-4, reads DGGITQSPKYLFRKEGQNVTLSCEQNLNHDAMYWYRQDPGQGLRLIYYSQIVNDFQKGDIAEGYSVSREKKESFPLTVTSAQKNPTAFYLCASKGVEAGEKLFFGSGTQLSVL.

CDR3 in amino acids: CASSRLGAGANVLTF. Here the CDR3 DNA reads TGTGCCAGTAGTAGACTGGGGGCCGGGGCCAACGTCCTGACTTTC. This rearrangement joins TRBV19 to TRBJ2-6; D is perhaps TRBD1 (6 bases). The germline gives CDR1 LNHDA, CDR2 SQIVND (reference sequence). V was trimmed by 4 bases and J by 4 bases, leaving 11 bases between them. This CDR3 comprises 15 residues.

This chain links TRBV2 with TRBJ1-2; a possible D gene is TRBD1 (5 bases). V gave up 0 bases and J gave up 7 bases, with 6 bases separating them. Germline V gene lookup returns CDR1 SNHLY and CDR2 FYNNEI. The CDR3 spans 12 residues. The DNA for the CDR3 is TGTGCCAGCAGTGAAGCAAGGGGTGGCTACACCTTC. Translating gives CASSEARGGYTF.

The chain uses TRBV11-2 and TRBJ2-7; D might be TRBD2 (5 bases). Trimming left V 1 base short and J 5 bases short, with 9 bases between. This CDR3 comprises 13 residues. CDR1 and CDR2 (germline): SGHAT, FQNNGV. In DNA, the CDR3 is TGTGCCAGCAGCTTAGGACTACGGGACGAGCAGTACTTC. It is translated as CASSLGLRDEQYF.

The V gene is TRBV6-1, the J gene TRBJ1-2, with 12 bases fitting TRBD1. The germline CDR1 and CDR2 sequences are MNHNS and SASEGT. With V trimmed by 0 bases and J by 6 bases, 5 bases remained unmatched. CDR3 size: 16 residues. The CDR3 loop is CASSEAMGQGADGYTF. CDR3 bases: TGTGCCAGCAGTGAAGCAATGGGACAGGGGGCGGATGGCTACACCTTC.

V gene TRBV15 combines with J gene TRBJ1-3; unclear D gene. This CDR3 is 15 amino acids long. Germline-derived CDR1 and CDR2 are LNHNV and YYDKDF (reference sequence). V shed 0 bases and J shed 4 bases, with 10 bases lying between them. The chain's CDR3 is CATSRDPGSGNTIYF. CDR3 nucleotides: TGTGCCACCAGCAGAGACCCCGGGTCAGGAAACACCATATATTTT.

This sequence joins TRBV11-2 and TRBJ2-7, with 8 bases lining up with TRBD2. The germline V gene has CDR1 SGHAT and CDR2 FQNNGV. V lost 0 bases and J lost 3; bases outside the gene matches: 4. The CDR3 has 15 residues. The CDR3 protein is CASSLDVAGNYEQYF. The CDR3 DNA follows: TGTGCCAGCAGCTTAGATGTAGCGGGGAACTACGAGCAGTACTTC.

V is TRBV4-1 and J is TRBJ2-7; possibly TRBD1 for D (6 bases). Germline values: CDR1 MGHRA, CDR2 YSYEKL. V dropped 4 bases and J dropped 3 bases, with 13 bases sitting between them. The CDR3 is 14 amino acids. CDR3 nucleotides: TGCGCCAGCAGCCTCCGGGACAACAGCTACGAGCAGTACTTC. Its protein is CASSLRDNSYEQYF.

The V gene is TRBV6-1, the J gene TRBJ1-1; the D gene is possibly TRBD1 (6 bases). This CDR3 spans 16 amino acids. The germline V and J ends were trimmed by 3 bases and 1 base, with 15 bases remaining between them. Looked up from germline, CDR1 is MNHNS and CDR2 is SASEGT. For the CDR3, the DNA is TGTGCCAGCAGTGACCTCACAGGGAGGGGGAACACTGAAGCTTTCTTT. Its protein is CASSDLTGRGNTEAFF.

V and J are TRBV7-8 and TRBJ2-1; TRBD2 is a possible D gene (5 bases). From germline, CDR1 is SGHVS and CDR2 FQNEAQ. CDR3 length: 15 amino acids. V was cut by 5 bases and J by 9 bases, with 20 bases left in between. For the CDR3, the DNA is TGTGCCAGCAGCCAGCACCGGGAAACTACTGGTGAGCAGTTCTTC. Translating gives CASSQHRETTGEQFF.

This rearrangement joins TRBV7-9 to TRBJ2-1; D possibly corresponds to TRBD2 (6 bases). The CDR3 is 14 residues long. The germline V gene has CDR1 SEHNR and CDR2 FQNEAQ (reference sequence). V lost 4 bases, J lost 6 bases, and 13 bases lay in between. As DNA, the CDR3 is TGTGCCAGCAGCTCTTGGAGGGTTTTCAATGAGCAGTTCTTC. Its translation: CASSSWRVFNEQFF. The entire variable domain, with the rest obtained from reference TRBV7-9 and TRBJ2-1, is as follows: DTGVSQNPRHKITKRGQNVTFRCDPISEHNRLYWYRQTLGQGPEFLTYFQNEAQLEKSRLLSDRFSAERPKGSFSTLEIQRTEQGDSAMYLCASSSWRVFNEQFFGPGTRLTVL.

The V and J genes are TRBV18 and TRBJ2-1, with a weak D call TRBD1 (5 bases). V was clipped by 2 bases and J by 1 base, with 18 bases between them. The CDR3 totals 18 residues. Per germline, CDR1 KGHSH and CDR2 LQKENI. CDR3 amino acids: CASSPSGPRQHSYNEQFF. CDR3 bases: TGTGCCAGCTCACCATCAGGCCCTCGACAGCATTCCTACAATGAGCAGTTCTTC.